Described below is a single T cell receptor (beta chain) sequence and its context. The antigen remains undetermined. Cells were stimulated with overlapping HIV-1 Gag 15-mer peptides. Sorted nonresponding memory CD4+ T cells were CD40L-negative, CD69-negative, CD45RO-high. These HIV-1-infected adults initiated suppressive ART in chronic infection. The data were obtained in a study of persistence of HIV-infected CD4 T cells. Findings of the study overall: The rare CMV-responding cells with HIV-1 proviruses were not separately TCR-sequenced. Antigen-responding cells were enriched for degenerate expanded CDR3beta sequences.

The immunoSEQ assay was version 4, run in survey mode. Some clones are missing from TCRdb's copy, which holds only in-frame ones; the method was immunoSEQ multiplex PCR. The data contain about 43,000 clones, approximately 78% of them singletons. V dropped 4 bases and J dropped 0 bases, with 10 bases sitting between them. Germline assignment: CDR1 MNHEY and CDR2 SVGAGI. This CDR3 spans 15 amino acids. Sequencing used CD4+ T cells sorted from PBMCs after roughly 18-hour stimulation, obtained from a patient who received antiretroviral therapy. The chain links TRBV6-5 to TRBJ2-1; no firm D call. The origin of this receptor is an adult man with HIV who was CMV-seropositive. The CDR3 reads CASSSGGSSYNEQFF. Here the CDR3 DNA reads TGTGCCAGCAGTTCCGGCGGCTCCTCCTACAATGAGCAGTTCTTC.